What follows are 5 T cell receptor beta chains derived from one specimen sequenced in a study of OX40 agonist ivuxolimab in advanced cancers. Sequencing used immunoSEQ multiplex PCR; TCRdb keeps in-frame clones, though not all of them. The data contain about 55,000 clones, more than 75% of them singletons. Sample: CD4+ or CD8+ T cells sorted from blood, taken in a trial of the OX40 agonist ivuxolimab. These TCRs come from an adult with an advanced solid tumor such as melanoma, head and neck, liver or kidney cancer.

The chain links TRBV18 to TRBJ1-1, with D possibly TRBD1 on 5 matching bases. The V gene's germline CDR1 is KGHSH and CDR2 LQKENI. CDR3 length equals 13 residues. V was shortened by 5 bases and J by 7 bases, with 14 bases between the two germline ends. Here the CDR3 reads CASSTQGEGEAFF. For the CDR3, the DNA is TGTGCCAGCTCAACCCAGGGTGAGGGTGAAGCTTTCTTT. Full variable domain (remainder filled in from reference TRBV18 and TRBJ1-1): NAGVMQNPRHLVRRRGQEARLRCSPMKGHSHVYWYRQLPEEGLKFMVYLQKENIIDESGMPKERFSAEFPKEGPSILRIQQVVRGDSAAYFCASSTQGEGEAFFGQGTRLTVV.

This clone was found once. The genes are TRBV19 and TRBJ2-1; 7 nucleotides agree with TRBD2. The trim removed 4 bases at V and 9 bases at J, leaving 12 bases unmatched. The length of the CDR3 is 15 residues. Germline V gene lookup returns CDR1 LNHDA and CDR2 SQIVND (reference sequence). CDR3 DNA sequence: TGTGCCAGTAGTAGGGGAGGGGTTAAGGAGGCTGAGCAGTTCTTC. Its protein product is CASSRGGVKEAEQFF.

This clone was seen once. This chain links TRBV29-1 with TRBJ2-1, with D perhaps matching TRBD1 (6 bases). Trimming took 7 bases from V and 4 from J, leaving 14 bases between them. CDR3 length: 13 residues. Germline V gene lookup returns CDR1 SQVTM and CDR2 ANQGSEA. In nucleotides, the CDR3 is TGCAGCGACAGGGCGGGTGGGTACAATGAGCAGTTCTTC. This gives the protein CSDRAGGYNEQFF.

This rearrangement joins TRBV11-2 to TRBJ1-4; 11 bases are a match to TRBD1. Trimming cost V 4 bases and J 7 bases; bases outside gene matches: 5. Germline V gene data show CDR1 as SGHAT and CDR2 as FQNNGV. The CDR3 runs 15 residues. The DNA of the CDR3 is TGTGCCAGCAGCTACGGACAGGGGGCAAGTGAAAAACTGTTTTTT. Amino acid sequence: CASSYGQGASEKLFF.

This clone turned up a few times. The genes are TRBV6-5 and TRBJ2-1; 12 nucleotides align to TRBD2. The J segment lost 10 bases and the V segment lost 6 bases, leaving 10 bases of the junction unmatched. Germline-derived CDR1 and CDR2 are MNHEY and SVGAGI. The CDR3 has 15 amino acids. The CDR3 bases are TGTGCCAGCAGAAGACTAGCGGGAGAGTTTGTGGAGCAGTTCTTC. It translates to CASRRLAGEFVEQFF.